This T cell receptor beta chain emerged from a study of T cell responses to AZD1222 COVID-19 vaccine. Points from the study as a whole: The study found Spike-specific TCR breadth and depth rose after two AZD1222 doses.

Only in-frame clones appear in the TCRdb table, and some are missing; sequencing was by immunoSEQ multiplex PCR. The sample contains roughly 160,000 clones, around 87% of which appear only once. A note on this clone: Antigen: not known.

This CDR3 is built from 15 residues. V lost 4 bases to trimming and J lost 5 bases, with 17 bases between them. Germline assignment: CDR1 ENHRY and CDR2 SYGVKD. The sequencing used peripheral blood, collected on day 0 of AZD1222 vaccination. The TCR comes from an adult in good health. V usage is TRBV10-3 and J usage is TRBJ2-5; tentatively, D is TRBD2 (5 bases). The CDR3 DNA reads as TGTGCCATCAGTGGGCTTGATAGCTCGGGGGAGACCCAGTACTTC. Residues: CAISGLDSSGETQYF.